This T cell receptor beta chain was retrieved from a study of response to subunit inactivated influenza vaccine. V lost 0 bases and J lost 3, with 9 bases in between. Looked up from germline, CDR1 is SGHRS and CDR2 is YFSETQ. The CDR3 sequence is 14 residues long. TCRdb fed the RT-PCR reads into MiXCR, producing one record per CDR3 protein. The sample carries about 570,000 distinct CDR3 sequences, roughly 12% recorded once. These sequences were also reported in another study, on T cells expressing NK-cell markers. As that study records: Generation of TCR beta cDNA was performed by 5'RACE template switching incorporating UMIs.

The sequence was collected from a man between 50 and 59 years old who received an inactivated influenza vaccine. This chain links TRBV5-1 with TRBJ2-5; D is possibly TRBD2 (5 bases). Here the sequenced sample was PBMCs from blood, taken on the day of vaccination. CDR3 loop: CASSLGGFEETQYF. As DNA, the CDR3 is TGCGCCAGCAGCTTGGGAGGGTTCGAAGAGACCCAGTACTTC.